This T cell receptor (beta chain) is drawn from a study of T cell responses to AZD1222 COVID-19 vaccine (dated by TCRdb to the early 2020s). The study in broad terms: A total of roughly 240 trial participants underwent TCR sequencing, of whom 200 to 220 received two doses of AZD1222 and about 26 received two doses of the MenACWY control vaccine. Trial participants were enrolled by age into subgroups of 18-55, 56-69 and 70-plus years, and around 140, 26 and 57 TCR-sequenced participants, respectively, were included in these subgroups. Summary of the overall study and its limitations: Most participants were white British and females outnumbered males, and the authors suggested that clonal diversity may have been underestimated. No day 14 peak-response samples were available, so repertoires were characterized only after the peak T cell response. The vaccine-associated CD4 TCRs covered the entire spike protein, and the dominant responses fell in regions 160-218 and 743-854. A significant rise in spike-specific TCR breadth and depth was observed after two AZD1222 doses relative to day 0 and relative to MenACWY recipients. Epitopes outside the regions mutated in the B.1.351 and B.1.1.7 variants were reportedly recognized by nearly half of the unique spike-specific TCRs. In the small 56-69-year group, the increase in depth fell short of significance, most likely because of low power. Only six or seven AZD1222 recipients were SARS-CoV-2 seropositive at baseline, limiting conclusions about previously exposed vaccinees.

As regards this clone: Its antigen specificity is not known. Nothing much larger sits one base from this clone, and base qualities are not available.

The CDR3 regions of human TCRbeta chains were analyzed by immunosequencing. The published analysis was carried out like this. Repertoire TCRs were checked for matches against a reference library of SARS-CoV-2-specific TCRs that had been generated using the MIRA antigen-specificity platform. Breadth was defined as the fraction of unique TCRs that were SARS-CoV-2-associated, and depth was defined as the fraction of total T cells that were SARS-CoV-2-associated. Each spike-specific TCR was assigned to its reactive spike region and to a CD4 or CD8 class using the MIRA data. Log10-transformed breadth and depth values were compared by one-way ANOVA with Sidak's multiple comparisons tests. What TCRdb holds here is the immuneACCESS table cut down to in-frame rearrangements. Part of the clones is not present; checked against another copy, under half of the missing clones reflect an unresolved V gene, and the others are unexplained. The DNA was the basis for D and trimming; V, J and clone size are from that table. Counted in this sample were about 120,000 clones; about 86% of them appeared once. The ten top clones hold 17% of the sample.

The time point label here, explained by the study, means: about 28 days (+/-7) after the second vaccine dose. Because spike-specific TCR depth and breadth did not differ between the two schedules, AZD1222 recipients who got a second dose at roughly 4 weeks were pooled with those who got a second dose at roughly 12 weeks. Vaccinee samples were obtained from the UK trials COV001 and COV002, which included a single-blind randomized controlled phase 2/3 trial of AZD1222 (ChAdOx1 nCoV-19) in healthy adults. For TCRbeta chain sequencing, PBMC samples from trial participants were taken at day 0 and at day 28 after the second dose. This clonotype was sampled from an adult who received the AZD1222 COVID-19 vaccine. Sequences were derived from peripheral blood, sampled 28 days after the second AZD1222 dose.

The nucleotide sequence is given as TGTGCCAGCAGCTTGGCACCAGAGCAGTACCAAGAGACCCAGTACTTC. This yields the protein CASSLAPEQYQETQYF. The chain was built from TRBV5-6 and TRBJ2-5, with no confidently assigned D gene. V was cut back by 0 bases and J by 0 bases, leaving a gap of 12 bases between them. The germline V gene supplies CDR1 SGHDT and CDR2 YYEEEE. The CDR3 spans 16 residues, from the cysteine through the phenylalanine. The only DNA kept is the CDR3, 48 bases in frame from the first base.